This T cell receptor (beta chain) is from a study of T cell repertoires in cytomegalovirus infection (dated by TCRdb to about 2019). A note on the overall study: The HLA type of each donor mattered for the analysis, because public TCR beta signatures pointed to carriage of CMV infection along with the matching HLA type. The full study reports these points: In both this cohort and an independent roughly 400-donor cohort, the cumulative frequency of public TCR beta family members distinguished carriers of CMV infection plus the relevant HLA type. The ex vivo response was dominated by HLA-C-restricted CMV-specific TCR beta clonotypes, and the single most frequent clonotype in two of eight donors was supplied by these HLA-C-restricted clonotypes.

In its sample, this clonotype was seen many times. This receptor's antigen is unknown. It has no much larger one-base neighbor in the sample; base qualities were not kept. The data were produced on an Illumina HiSeq 1500. The public reads were reprocessed in TCRdb via fastp at Q25 and MiXCR, keeping in-frame beta chains. Every CDR3 protein is listed once, alongside the most common genes and DNA of its rows. Across this sample there are more than 250,000 distinct CDR3 sequences, with approximately 15% seen only once. The ten largest make up roughly 8.7% of the sample. The source of this sequence is a human donor in good health (CMV status not recorded). Some clones in this sample may be carry-over from other donors' samples. The sequencing input was PBMCs.

The DNA reads TGTGCCAGCAGCCAAGGGGGGGTACCCTACGAGCAGTACTTC. This gives the protein CASSQGGVPYEQYF. The V gene is TRBV14 and the J gene is TRBJ2-7; perhaps TRBD2 is the D gene, with 6 bases matching. Relative to germline, V is 1 base shorter and J is 2 bases shorter, with 9 bases between their ends. CDR1 and CDR2, looked up from the germline V gene, are SGHDN and FVKESK. From cysteine to phenylalanine, the CDR3 is 14 amino acids long. Of all the DNA, just the CDR3 is kept, 42 bases in frame from base 1.